This TCR beta chain was identified during a study of graft-versus-host responses after intestinal transplantation. Study in general: Once they had received anti-thymocyte globulin induction, all recipients took tacrolimus and steroids for approximately 3 years.

Germline CDR1 MNHEY, CDR2 SVGAGI. The length of the CDR3 is 15 residues. Deletions cut 6 bases from V and 1 base from J, with 13 bases between. Profiled with immunoSEQ multiplex PCR; TCRdb holds only in-frame clones, not every one. The table has about 21,000 clones, about 57% seen once; the top ten hold over 0.9%. The receptor was derived from a human patient who received an intestinal transplant. The source material was alloreactive CD4+ T cells from a mixed lymphocyte reaction culture, sampled before intestinal transplant. The subset: CFSE-low proliferating T cells sorted from roughly 6-day pre-transplant mixed lymphocyte reaction (GvH or HvG direction). V and J are TRBV6-5 and TRBJ2-1, with D possibly TRBD2 on 6 matching bases. The CDR3 protein is CASSALATSYNEQFF. CDR3 DNA sequence: TGTGCCAGCAGCGCCCTAGCGACTTCCTACAATGAGCAGTTCTTC.